The next 15 T cell receptor beta chains were all read from a single sample in a study of blood T cell repertoires in COVID-19. TCRdb keeps only in-frame clones here, not all; method: immunoSEQ multiplex PCR. This table has some 40,000 clones, approximately 84% appearing once. Sequencing used peripheral blood. The receptors originated from a middle-aged man with active or convalescent COVID-19.

Points on this clone: Other DNA sequences in the same sample also yield this CDR3. The rearrangement joins TRBV7-9 to TRBJ2-3, with 9 bases fitting TRBD2. The germline V gene encodes CDR1 SEHNR and CDR2 FQNEAQ (reference sequence). V trimming: 5 bases; J trimming: 1 base; junction bases outside the gene matches: 1. The CDR3 runs to 14 residues. For the CDR3, the DNA is TGTGCCAGCAGCCCTAGCGGGGGCACAGATACGCAGTATTTT. Its protein product is CASSPSGGTDTQYF.

J is TRBJ2-7 and V is TRBV11-2, with TRBD1 matching over 9 bases. The V gene's germline CDR1 is SGHAT and CDR2 FQNNGV. Trimming removed 6 bases from V and 9 bases from J; junction bases left unmatched: 6. The CDR3 is made up of 12 amino acids. The CDR3 region is CASRLQGAGQYF. CDR3 sequence (DNA): TGTGCCAGCAGATTACAGGGGGCTGGGCAGTACTTC.

The chain uses TRBV7-9 and TRBJ1-1; D is uncertain. CDR1 and CDR2 (germline): SEHNR, FQNEAQ (reference sequence). Trimming left V 3 bases short and J 1 base short, with 12 bases between. The CDR3 contains 15 residues. The CDR3 sequence is CASSFGSGSNTEAFF. The CDR3 coding sequence is TGTGCCAGCAGCTTCGGCAGCGGGTCGAACACTGAAGCTTTCTTT.

This sequence joins TRBV9 and TRBJ1-3, with a possible D match to TRBD1 (5 bases). This CDR3 region has 15 residues. Germline CDR1 reads SGDLS; CDR2 reads YYNGEE. Trimming removed 6 bases from V and 1 base from J, with 14 bases in between. In nucleotides, the CDR3 is TGTGCCAGCACTATAGGGGATCGGTCTGGAAACACCATATATTTT. Translation: CASTIGDRSGNTIYF. Full variable domain (missing parts from reference TRBV9 and TRBJ1-3): DSGVTQTPKHLITATGQRVTLRCSPRSGDLSVYWYQQSLDQGLQFLIQYYNGEERAKGNILERFSAQQFPDLHSELNLSSLELGDSALYFCASTIGDRSGNTIYFGEGSWLTVV.

V usage is TRBV12-2 and J usage is TRBJ1-1. TRBV12-2 is recorded as a pseudogene. The length of the CDR3 is 15 residues. The CDR3 nucleotides read TGTGCAAGTCGCTTAGCGTCAGCGGGGAACACTGAAGCTTTCTTT. Translating gives CASRLASAGNTEAFF.

This chain joins TRBV5-5 and TRBJ1-1, with TRBD1 matching over 10 bases. The germline gives CDR1 SGHKS, CDR2 YYEKEE (reference sequence). The CDR3 covers 14 residues. Losses at the gene ends were 4 bases for V and 3 bases for J; bases not matched to a gene: 3. The CDR3 region is CASSLTGGYTEAFF. CDR3 sequence (DNA): TGTGCCAGCAGCCTGACAGGGGGCTACACTGAAGCTTTCTTT.

In its sample, this clone was seen once. The chain combines TRBV6-5 with TRBJ2-3; TRBD1 aligns across 8 bases. Germline V gives CDR1 MNHEY, CDR2 SVGAGI. The CDR3 loop spans 15 amino acids. Trimming at V came to 2 bases and at J to 5 bases, leaving 6 bases not matched to a gene. DNA for the CDR3: TGTGCCAGCAGTTACGGCAGGGGGCTTAAAGATACGCAGTATTTT. Amino acid sequence: CASSYGRGLKDTQYF.

This clone was observed a handful of times. The V and J genes are TRBV6-6 and TRBJ2-1, with 7 nucleotides matching TRBD1. The CDR3 spans 13 residues. Per the germline V gene, CDR1 is MNHNY and CDR2 is SVGAGI (reference sequence). V dropped 6 bases and J dropped 3; count of bases not matched to a gene: 2. The CDR3 region is CASSRDSYNEQFF. DNA of the CDR3: TGTGCCAGCAGCCGGGACAGCTACAATGAGCAGTTCTTC.

The gene calls are TRBV30 and TRBJ2-2; 9 nucleotides match TRBD2. Unmatched junction bases numbered 10, after V lost 0 bases and J lost 2 bases. The CDR3 is 18 residues long. Germline V gene data show CDR1 as GTSNPN and CDR2 as SVGIG (reference sequence). CDR3 amino acids: CAWSVLPQTSGNTGELFF. Here the CDR3 DNA reads TGTGCCTGGAGTGTACTCCCCCAGACTAGCGGAAACACCGGGGAGCTGTTTTTT.

V is TRBV7-9 and J is TRBJ1-1; D is undetermined. In germline, CDR1 is SEHNR, CDR2 FQNEAQ (reference sequence). V lost 5 bases and J 6 bases, leaving 7 bases between the germline ends. The CDR3 length is 11 residues. CDR3 in DNA: TGTGCCAGCAGCCCCTCGGCTGAAGCTTTCTTT. It codes for CASSPSAEAFF.

The chain joins TRBV21-1 to TRBJ1-3. TRBV21-1 is a documented pseudogene. The CDR3 spans 18 residues. The CDR3 protein is CASSKIGGGSSSGNTIYF. The CDR3 DNA is TGTGCCAGCAGCAAAATTGGGGGGGGCAGCAGCTCTGGAAACACCATATATTTT.

The chain links TRBV7-2 to TRBJ1-5, with TRBD1 identical over 7 bases. CDR1 is SGHTA and CDR2 is FQGNSA in the germline V gene. V trimming: 5 bases; J trimming: 7 bases; junction bases outside the gene matches: 5. The CDR3 sequence is 13 residues long. CDR3 in amino acids: CASSLTGPQPQHF. CDR3 bases: TGTGCCAGCAGCCTGACAGGGCCCCAGCCCCAGCATTTT.

The chain joins TRBV10-1 to TRBJ2-1; D might be TRBD1 (5 bases). The germline V gene encodes CDR1 WNHNN and CDR2 SYGVQD (reference sequence). The CDR3 runs 13 residues. V lost 7 bases to trimming and J lost 10 bases, with 17 bases between them. CDR3 DNA: TGCGCCAGCAAGGCGGACCTTACAGGAGAGCAGTTCTTC. Translated, it gives CASKADLTGEQFF.

This clone was observed a few times. The gene calls are TRBV12-5 and TRBJ2-7; D not certain. The ends were cut back, 9 bases at V and 2 bases at J, with 11 bases in the middle. The CDR3 has 12 amino acids. Germline V gene sequence: CDR1 LGHNT, CDR2 FRNRAP. DNA of the CDR3: TGTGCTAGCGCAGGCGATGCCTACGAGCAGTACTTC. This gives the protein CASAGDAYEQYF. Together with reference TRBV12-5 and TRBJ2-7, the CDR3 gives the full variable domain: DARVTQTPRHKVTEMGQEVTMRCQPILGHNTVFWYRQTMMQGLELLAYFRNRAPLDDSGMPKDRFSAEMPDATLATLKIQPSEPRDSAVYFCASAGDAYEQYFGPGTRLTVT.

The chain employs TRBV6-6 and TRBJ1-1; D unclear. Trimming took 6 bases from V and 1 from J, leaving 6 bases between them. Germline loops: CDR1 MNHNY, CDR2 SVGAGI (reference sequence). The CDR3 covers 12 residues. CDR3 residues: CASSPGNTEAFF. DNA of the CDR3: TGTGCCAGCAGCCCAGGGAACACTGAAGCTTTCTTT.